This entry lists 23 T cell receptor beta chains sequenced from one sample in a study of blood T cells in healthy people across ages. Then a second PCR, running about 6 to 12 cycles, was carried out with a sample-barcoded 5' primer and a J-beta primer mix. MiXCR, applied by TCRdb to the 5' RACE reads, yields one record per CDR3 protein. The data hold about 830,000 distinct CDR3 sequences, with about 59% observed a single time. The sequenced material came from blood. Receptors were obtained from a man aged 30 to 39 in good health.

This chain links TRBV29-1 with TRBJ2-1, with D uncertain. The germline V gene encodes CDR1 SQVTM and CDR2 ANQGSEA. Trimming removed 0 bases at V and 7 bases at J, with 7 bases between. The CDR3 is made up of 12 amino acids. Here the CDR3 reads CSVEDMGNEQFF. CDR3 coding DNA: TGCAGCGTTGAAGATATGGGTAATGAGCAGTTCTTC.

A few counts support this clonotype. In DNA form, the CDR3 reads TGTGCCAGCTCACCGGGACAGGGGGTTGGCGAGCAGTACTTC. It encodes CASSPGQGVGEQYF. This rearrangement joins TRBV18 to TRBJ2-7; 11 bases line up with TRBD1. V was pared by 3 bases and J by 6 bases, with 4 bases of the junction left unmatched. This CDR3 comprises 14 residues. Germline CDR1 and CDR2: KGHSH and LQKENI.

There are a few counts of this clonotype. This rearrangement joins TRBV29-1 to TRBJ2-1; D is undetermined. CDR1 and CDR2 (germline): SQVTM, ANQGSEA. This CDR3 has 10 amino acids. With 2 bases removed from V and 7 bases from J, the gap between germline ends came to 3 bases. This CDR3 is CSVESNEQFF. Here the CDR3 DNA reads TGCAGCGTTGAATCAAATGAGCAGTTCTTC.

This clonotype appeared a few times. V is TRBV7-2 and J is TRBJ2-7, with D uncertain. The CDR3 sequence is 15 residues long. The V gene lost 5 bases and the J gene lost 3 bases, with 17 bases spanning the gap. CDR1 and CDR2 (germline): SGHTA, FQGNSA. The CDR3 is CASSPRLGINYEQYF. For the CDR3, the DNA is TGTGCCAGCAGCCCACGTCTTGGCATTAACTACGAGCAGTACTTC.

The CDR3: CASTASDRTTDTQYF. CDR3 sequence (DNA): TGCGCCAGCACCGCAAGCGACAGGACCACAGATACGCAGTATTTT. The rearrangement joins TRBV5-1 to TRBJ2-3; a possible D gene is TRBD1 (6 bases). The germline gives CDR1 SGHRS, CDR2 YFSETQ. The CDR3 runs 15 residues. V was cut by 6 bases and J by 2 bases, with 16 bases left in between.

The DNA of the CDR3 is TGCAGTGCGATGGGACAGGGATTAGGGGAGACCCAGTACTTC. It encodes CSAMGQGLGETQYF. The chain employs TRBV20-1 and TRBJ2-5; TRBD1 matches 9 bases. J was trimmed by 5 bases and V by 6 bases; bases with no gene match: 10. This CDR3 has 14 residues. Looked up from germline, CDR1 is DFQATT and CDR2 is SNEGSKA (reference sequence).

This clonotype was detected once. This chain links TRBV10-3 with TRBJ1-5; weak D call: TRBD1 (5 bases). V lost 3 bases, J lost 2 bases, and 11 bases lay in between. The CDR3 is 15 residues long. The germline gives CDR1 ENHRY, CDR2 SYGVKD. The CDR3 region is CAISDRGSGNQPQHF. CDR3 sequence (DNA): TGTGCCATCAGTGATCGGGGCAGCGGCAATCAGCCCCAGCATTTT.

This clonotype has just a few counts. With a much larger clone just one base away, this may be a read error. This chain joins TRBV5-1 and TRBJ1-5; D may be TRBD1 (6 bases). Germline CDR1 and CDR2: SGHRS and YFSETQ. This CDR3 comprises 15 residues. V was clipped by 3 bases and J by 0 bases, with 10 bases between them. CDR3 region: CASSWGGSSNQPQHF. The CDR3, as DNA: TGCGCCAGCAGCTGGGGGGGCAGTAGCAATCAGCCCCAGCATTTT. The entire variable domain, with the rest obtained from reference TRBV5-1 and TRBJ1-5, is as follows: KAGVTQTPRYLIKTRGQQVTLSCSPISGHRSVSWYQQTPGQGLQFLFEYFSETQRNKGNFPGRFSGRQFSNSRSEMNVSTLELGDSALYLCASSWGGSSNQPQHFGDGTRLSIL.

This clonotype was recorded a few times. This chain joins TRBV7-9 and TRBJ2-5, with D perhaps matching TRBD1 (6 bases). Germline CDR1 SEHNR, CDR2 FQNEAQ (reference sequence). The CDR3 runs to 15 residues. V was shortened by 6 bases and J by 7 bases, with 21 bases between the two germline ends. The CDR3 nucleotides are TGTGCCAGCAGTTTCTTGGGGACGGGACACGGGACCCAGTACTTC. Translating gives CASSFLGTGHGTQYF.

This clonotype was observed a handful of times. The chain couples TRBV29-1 to TRBJ2-1, with D perhaps assigned TRBD1 or TRBD2 (6 bases each). Trimming took 4 bases from V and 8 from J, leaving 24 bases between them. This CDR3 comprises 16 residues. Germline V CDR1 and CDR2: SQVTM, ANQGSEA. CDR3 nucleotides: TGCAGCGTTGGCGGGGACATCTCGTTGGAAGCGGATGAGCAGTTCTTC. Amino acids: CSVGGDISLEADEQFF.

The chain recombines TRBV10-3 with TRBJ2-7; 7 bases are shared with TRBD1. Trimming removed 2 bases from V and 2 bases from J; junction bases left unmatched: 9. This CDR3 is built from 16 residues. Germline-derived CDR1 and CDR2 are ENHRY and SYGVKD. This CDR3 is CAISEPPRTGAYEQYF. The CDR3 DNA follows: TGTGCCATCAGTGAGCCGCCTCGTACAGGGGCCTACGAGCAGTACTTC.

The genes are TRBV7-2 and TRBJ2-5; TRBD1 matches 9 bases. CDR1 and CDR2 (germline): SGHTA, FQGNSA. This CDR3 has 15 residues. Germline trimming cut 5 bases from V and 6 bases from J; bases unmatched to any gene: 10. CDR3 nucleotides: TGTGCCAGCAGCGCGAACCCGGGACAGGGTAAGACCCAGTACTTC. Translating gives CASSANPGQGKTQYF.

V is TRBV4-3 and J is TRBJ2-7; D uncertain. CDR3 length equals 14 residues. Germline CDR1 reads LGHNA; CDR2 reads YSLEER. Trimming removed 1 base from V and 2 bases from J, with 9 bases in between. The chain's CDR3 is CASSQVVLAYEQYF. Here the CDR3 DNA reads TGCGCCAGCAGCCAAGTGGTTCTTGCCTACGAGCAGTACTTC.

The rearrangement joins TRBV4-2 to TRBJ2-5; 10 bases line up with TRBD1. In germline, CDR1 is LGHNA, CDR2 YNFKEQ. The CDR3 runs 14 residues. Trimming cost V 3 bases and J 5 bases; bases outside gene matches: 3. Written as DNA, the CDR3 is TGTGCCAGCAGCCAGACAGGGGGCAGGGAGACCCAGTACTTC. Translating gives CASSQTGGRETQYF.

This clonotype was found a few times. The rearrangement joins TRBV5-6 to TRBJ2-5; the match to TRBD2 covers 8 bases. Per germline, CDR1 SGHDT and CDR2 YYEEEE. The CDR3 sequence is 15 residues long. Germline trimming cut 0 bases from V and 1 base from J; bases unmatched to any gene: 2. The CDR3 bases are TGTGCCAGCAGCTTGGATAGCGGGATCCAAGAGACCCAGTACTTC. It specifies CASSLDSGIQETQYF.

This chain joins TRBV9 and TRBJ2-1; 8 bases align to TRBD1. The germline CDR1 and CDR2 sequences are SGDLS and YYNGEE. CDR3 length equals 15 residues. J gave up 6 bases and V 0 bases, and 5 bases lay outside the gene matches. The CDR3: CASSVVGTGVNEQFF. CDR3 nucleotides: TGTGCCAGCAGCGTAGTGGGGACAGGAGTCAATGAGCAGTTCTTC.

The J gene is TRBJ1-2, the V gene TRBV7-3; no reliable D call. This CDR3 comprises 16 residues. Trimming stripped 2 bases from V and 1 base from J, with 14 bases between. Germline assignment: CDR1 SGHTA and CDR2 FQGTGA. The CDR3 region is CASSLEGGGYNYGYTF. The CDR3 DNA is TGTGCCAGCAGCTTAGAAGGAGGAGGTTATAACTATGGCTACACCTTC.

The V gene is TRBV29-1, the J gene TRBJ2-7, with D perhaps matching TRBD1 or TRBD2 (6 bases each). This CDR3 comprises 12 residues. Germline V gene sequence: CDR1 SQVTM, CDR2 ANQGSEA. Trimming removed 3 bases at V and 5 bases at J, with 11 bases between. CDR3 residues: CSVEEGVNEQYF. The CDR3 nucleotides read TGCAGCGTTGAGGAGGGGGTAAACGAGCAGTACTTC.

This chain uses TRBV7-2 with TRBJ2-5, with D perhaps matching TRBD1 (5 bases). Germline CDR1 reads SGHTA; CDR2 reads FQGNSA. V lost 1 base, J lost 5 bases, and 11 bases lay in between. The CDR3 is 14 residues long. The CDR3 DNA follows: TGTGCCAGCAGCTTAGGAGGACATTTGGAGACCCAGTACTTC. Protein sequence: CASSLGGHLETQYF.

As to this clonotype: As the CDR3 is not closed by the conserved phenylalanine or tryptophan, this likely results from a read error. The chain uses TRBV7-3 and TRBJ2-1; D is uncertain. Germline CDR1 and CDR2: SGHTA and FQGTGA. CDR3 size: 13 residues. V lost 6 bases and J lost 8, with 14 bases in between. The CDR3: CASSLTWGHEQFS. The CDR3 nucleotides are TGTGCCAGCAGTCTTACGTGGGGTCATGAGCAGTTCTCC.

The rearrangement joins TRBV2 to TRBJ2-7; unclear D gene. Germline loops: CDR1 SNHLY, CDR2 FYNNEI. Between the trimmed V and J ends, which lost 7 bases and 2 bases, there was a span of 15 bases. CDR3 length equals 14 residues. The chain's CDR3 is CASTPQSITYEQYF. The CDR3 DNA is TGTGCCAGCACCCCTCAGTCCATTACCTACGAGCAGTACTTC. Variable domain in full (rest from reference TRBV2 and TRBJ2-7): EPEVTQTPSHQVTQMGQEVILRCVPISNHLYFYWYRQILGQKVEFLVSFYNNEISEKSEIFDDQFSVERPDGSNFTLKIRSTKLEDSAMYFCASTPQSITYEQYFGPGTRLTVT.

This clonotype was picked up a small number of times. This rearrangement joins TRBV20-1 to TRBJ2-7, with no clear D. Looked up from germline, CDR1 is DFQATT and CDR2 is SNEGSKA (reference sequence). CDR3 length: 14 amino acids. The V end was cut by 5 bases, the J end by 2 bases, with 16 bases between. CDR3 coding DNA: TGCAGTGCTCTTGACCAAGGGATAGCCTACGAGCAGTACTTC. Amino acids: CSALDQGIAYEQYF.

This clonotype was recorded only once. V usage is TRBV7-2 and J usage is TRBJ1-2; the D gene is possibly TRBD1 (6 bases). The CDR3 sequence is 12 residues long. Germline CDR1 SGHTA, CDR2 FQGNSA. V was trimmed by 5 bases and J by 8 bases, leaving 12 bases between them. CDR3: CASSARGRGYTF. The CDR3 DNA is TGTGCCAGCAGCGCCAGGGGAAGGGGCTACACCTTC.